The 21 T cell receptor beta chains below all came from one sample that was sequenced in a study of cytomegalovirus exposure and HLA in healthy donors. The repertoire was sequenced with immunoSEQ multiplex PCR; TCRdb's copy has only in-frame clones and lacks some. The sample lists 160,000 or so clones, around 87% seen once, with 1.4% in the top ten. Sequencing used PBMCs. All receptors derive from a woman in her thirties in good health and CMV-seronegative.

This clone was seen a single time. V is TRBV5-1 and J is TRBJ2-7, with unresolved D. CDR3 length equals 12 residues. Germline-derived CDR1 and CDR2 are SGHRS and YFSETQ. V lost 0 bases and J lost 9, with 10 bases in between. CDR3 bases: TGCGCCAGCAGCTTGGATGCGGTTGGGCAGTACTTC. Residues: CASSLDAVGQYF.

The chain combines TRBV29-1 with TRBJ2-1; TRBD2 matches at 10 bases. This CDR3 spans 15 amino acids. The V gene end was trimmed by 1 base and the J gene end by 9 bases; junction bases not matched to a gene: 9. Germline-derived CDR1 and CDR2 are SQVTM and ANQGSEA. The DNA for the CDR3 is TGCAGCGTTGAAGGGCTAGCGGGGGATCGGGGTGAGCAGTTCTTC. Translated, it gives CSVEGLAGDRGEQFF.

V and J are TRBV6-5 and TRBJ2-1, with D hard to call. The CDR3 spans 13 residues. Trimming took off 2 bases at V and 3 bases at J, with 5 bases between the two ends. Germline values: CDR1 MNHEY, CDR2 SVGAGI. The CDR3, as DNA: TGTGCCAGCAGTTACGATAGCTACAATGAGCAGTTCTTC. Its translation is CASSYDSYNEQFF.

J is TRBJ1-2 and V is TRBV6-5, with a tentative D call TRBD1 (6 bases). Germline-derived CDR1 and CDR2 are MNHEY and SVGAGI. The CDR3 length is 15 residues. V lost 6 bases to trimming and J lost 5 bases, with 19 bases between them. In nucleotides, the CDR3 is TGTGCCAGCAGGGACTCAGGGGAGCCTCGATATGGCTACACCTTC. Amino acid sequence: CASRDSGEPRYGYTF.

This clone has only a few counts. The chain combines TRBV4-1 with TRBJ1-1; 7 bases map to TRBD1. Germline V CDR1 and CDR2: MGHRA, YSYEKL. Trimming removed 1 base from V and 1 base from J; junction bases left unmatched: 3. The CDR3 runs to 15 residues. DNA for the CDR3: TGCGCCAGCAGCCAAGGCCGGGACAGGAACACTGAAGCTTTCTTT. Translating gives CASSQGRDRNTEAFF.

For the CDR3, the DNA is TGCGCCAGCAGTGAGCAGACAGCATCCTACGAGCAGTACTTC. Protein sequence: CASSEQTASYEQYF. The chain employs TRBV10-2 and TRBJ2-7, with D possibly being TRBD1 (5 bases). The CDR3 is made up of 14 amino acids. Germline V gene lookup returns CDR1 WSHSY and CDR2 SAAADI. V lost 2 bases, J lost 1 base, and 9 bases lay in between.

The DNA of the CDR3 is TGTGCCAGCAGTGAAGGGAGGCTGGCGGGGGGGCACCAAGAGACCCAGTACTTC. This sequence encodes CASSEGRLAGGHQETQYF. This chain joins TRBV25-1 and TRBJ2-5, with 9 bases lining up with TRBD2. Germline V CDR1 and CDR2: MGHDK, SYGVNS. The CDR3 loop spans 18 amino acids. Trimming removed 2 bases from V and 0 bases from J; junction bases left unmatched: 10.

V and J are TRBV7-2 and TRBJ2-7; D gene ambiguous. Germline-derived CDR1 and CDR2 are SGHTA and FQGNSA. The CDR3 is made up of 14 amino acids. Trimming shortened V by 1 base and J by 2 bases, and 9 bases separated the two germline ends. CDR3 residues: CASSLGLQTYEQYF. In DNA form, the CDR3 reads TGTGCCAGCAGCTTAGGTTTACAGACCTACGAGCAGTACTTC.

The rearrangement joins TRBV5-1 to TRBJ2-3; D remains ambiguous. The V and J ends lost 4 bases and 4 bases respectively, with 13 bases between them. Germline assignment: CDR1 SGHRS and CDR2 YFSETQ. This CDR3 is 14 amino acids long. The CDR3 spells CASSPSYVSDTQYF. DNA for the CDR3: TGCGCCAGCAGCCCCTCCTATGTTTCAGATACGCAGTATTTT.

In this sample, this clone turned up once. The chain combines TRBV6-1 with TRBJ2-3, with TRBD1 matching 9 bases. CDR1 is MNHNS, CDR2 SASEGT, per germline. The CDR3 is made up of 12 amino acids. V lost 2 bases, J lost 9 bases, and 0 bases stayed unmatched. The DNA for the CDR3 is TGTGCCAGCAGTGAAACAGGGGGCACGCAGTATTTT. Translating it yields CASSETGGTQYF.

The V and J genes are TRBV5-1 and TRBJ1-5; D may be TRBD1 (6 bases). Germline-derived CDR1 and CDR2 are SGHRS and YFSETQ. Trimming took 3 bases from V and 1 from J, leaving 14 bases between them. The CDR3 extends over 16 amino acids. The CDR3 region is CASSCQGRWSNQPQHF. The CDR3 nucleotides are TGCGCCAGCAGCTGTCAGGGGAGATGGAGCAATCAGCCCCAGCATTTT.

The chain is built from TRBV5-1 and TRBJ2-5; TRBD2 is a possible D gene (6 bases). Trimming shortened V by 1 base and J by 3 bases, and 10 bases separated the two germline ends. The CDR3 is made up of 14 amino acids. CDR1 and CDR2 (germline): SGHRS, YFSETQ. The chain's CDR3 is CASSLWLAKETQYF. The DNA of the CDR3 is TGCGCCAGCAGCTTGTGGCTAGCGAAAGAGACCCAGTACTTC.

The chain carries TRBV2 and TRBJ2-2; perhaps TRBD1 as D (5 bases). Trimming left V 4 bases short and J 4 bases short, with 7 bases between. The CDR3 is made up of 13 amino acids. Germline CDR1 is SNHLY and CDR2 is FYNNEI. The chain's CDR3 is CASSGQGTGELFF. The CDR3 DNA reads TGTGCCAGCAGTGGGCAGGGCACCGGGGAGCTGTTTTTT. Full variable domain (remainder filled in from reference TRBV2 and TRBJ2-2): EPEVTQTPSHQVTQMGQEVILRCVPISNHLYFYWYRQILGQKVEFLVSFYNNEISEKSEIFDDQFSVERPDGSNFTLKIRSTKLEDSAMYFCASSGQGTGELFFGEGSRLTVL.

This clone has just one count. This sequence joins TRBV27 and TRBJ2-7; 10 bases agree with TRBD1. The CDR3 is 19 residues long. The junction had 15 bases not matched to a gene; V was cut back by 1 base and J by 3 bases. From germline, CDR1 is MNHEY and CDR2 SMNVEV (reference sequence). Here the CDR3 reads CASSLYSPRLRDRGYEQYF. DNA of the CDR3: TGTGCCAGCAGTTTATACTCTCCCCGCCTCCGGGACAGGGGCTACGAGCAGTACTTC.

The sample holds a few counts of this clone. The chain combines TRBV19 with TRBJ1-2; 9 positions match TRBD1. This CDR3 contains 18 residues. Looked up from germline, CDR1 is LNHDA and CDR2 is SQIVND (reference sequence). Trimming cost V 0 bases and J 6 bases; bases outside gene matches: 14. CDR3 in DNA: TGTGCCAGTAGTATAGATCCGGCTGGGACAGGGAGAAGGAATGGCTACACCTTC. Its translation is CASSIDPAGTGRRNGYTF.

This clone has only a few counts. The rearrangement links TRBV10-1 to TRBJ1-5; D remains unclear. This CDR3 comprises 13 residues. Germline V lookup: CDR1 WNHNN, CDR2 SYGVQD (reference sequence). The V end lost 5 bases, the J end lost 5 bases, and 10 bases lay between the germline ends. The CDR3 bases are TGCGCCAGCAGTCCGAGGAGAGATCAGCCCCAGCATTTT. This encodes CASSPRRDQPQHF.

The chain joins TRBV27 to TRBJ2-7; D gene uncertain. The CDR3 loop spans 12 amino acids. Germline V gene lookup returns CDR1 MNHEY and CDR2 SMNVEV (reference sequence). V shed 2 bases and J shed 6 bases, with 8 bases lying between them. Here the CDR3 DNA reads TGTGCCAGCAGTTTACGAGGCCGCGAGCAGTACTTC. Translation: CASSLRGREQYF.

The chain is built from TRBV19 and TRBJ1-1, with 8 bases fitting TRBD1. The ends lost 7 bases at V and 6 bases at J; junction bases unmatched: 4. The CDR3 contains 12 residues. Germline CDR1 and CDR2: LNHDA and SQIVND (reference sequence). As DNA, the CDR3 is TGTGCCAGTACCTCAGGGGGCCCTGAAGCTTTCTTT. Its protein is CASTSGGPEAFF.

This clone has more than one count but fewer than ten. The rearrangement uses TRBV6-1 and TRBJ2-5, with TRBD2 matching over 10 bases. This CDR3 region has 15 residues. Germline CDR1 MNHNS, CDR2 SASEGT. V trimming: 6 bases; J trimming: 5 bases; junction bases outside the gene matches: 9. For the CDR3, the DNA is TGTGCCAGCAGCGCCTATAGCGGGGGGCAGGAGACCCAGTACTTC. Translated: CASSAYSGGQETQYF.

The chain has TRBV4-1 and TRBJ2-3; TRBD1 is a possible D gene (6 bases). The CDR3 loop spans 14 amino acids. V was cut by 5 bases and J by 0 bases, with 9 bases left in between. The germline gives CDR1 MGHRA, CDR2 YSYEKL. For the CDR3, the DNA is TGCGCCAGCAGCGGGGGCTCTAGCACAGATACGCAGTATTTT. As protein: CASSGGSSTDTQYF.

The chain carries TRBV20-1 and TRBJ1-2, with 7 bases identical to TRBD1. The CDR3 consists of 11 residues. Germline CDR1 and CDR2: DFQATT and SNEGSKA (reference sequence). V lost 8 bases to trimming and J lost 8 bases; unmatched junction nucleotides: 8. The CDR3 reads CSSTQGGGYTF. DNA for the CDR3: TGCAGTTCGACCCAGGGGGGCGGCTACACCTTC.